Presented here are 15 T cell receptor beta chains from one specimen sequenced in a study of shared clonotypes between healthy human individuals. Sequencing was performed with immunoSEQ multiplex PCR; in TCRdb, only in-frame clones are kept and a portion is missing. Of some 2.3 million clones in the sample, about 92% were seen once. The sequenced sample was naive CD4+ T cells from PBMCs. Subset specified: CD45RA+ positively selected. These receptors originate from a man aged 18 to 29 in good health. Some clones in this sample may be carry-over from other donors' samples.

This chain connects TRBV4-1 to TRBJ1-2; possible D gene TRBD1, 6 bases. V gave up 6 bases and J gave up 3 bases, with 11 bases separating them. CDR1 and CDR2 (germline): MGHRA, YSYEKL. The CDR3 runs to 13 residues. CDR3 nucleotides: TGCGCCAGCAGGGGAGGGGGGGACTATGGCTACACCTTC. Its protein is CASRGGGDYGYTF.

The chain employs TRBV19 and TRBJ2-5; 8 bases are a match to TRBD1. Germline-derived CDR1 and CDR2 are LNHDA and SQIVND (reference sequence). The junction had 12 bases not matched to a gene; V was cut back by 4 bases and J by 2 bases. This CDR3 contains 17 residues. The CDR3, as DNA: TGTGCCAGTAGTAACCCCGCGGCAGGGGGCGATCAAGAGACCCAGTACTTC. Protein product: CASSNPAAGGDQETQYF.

V and J are TRBV18 and TRBJ2-3, with 8 bases that match TRBD1. Germline V gene data show CDR1 as KGHSH and CDR2 as LQKENI. The CDR3 runs to 15 residues. V shed 1 base, J shed 4 bases, and the junction held 4 bases outside the gene matches. CDR3 sequence: CASSPRTGSPDTQYF. In DNA form, the CDR3 reads TGTGCCAGCTCACCACGGACAGGGTCCCCAGATACGCAGTATTTT.

CDR3 protein: CAWGIKGNQPQHF. DNA for the CDR3: TGTGCCTGGGGTATTAAGGGCAATCAGCCCCAGCATTTT. The chain is built from TRBV30 and TRBJ1-5, with D unclear. Germline assignment: CDR1 GTSNPN and CDR2 SVGIG (reference sequence). Trimming removed 5 bases at V and 2 bases at J, with 10 bases between. The CDR3 is 13 residues long.

The chain joins TRBV5-1 to TRBJ1-1; 10 bases line up with TRBD1. CDR1 and CDR2 from the germline V gene are SGHRS and YFSETQ. This CDR3 comprises 16 residues. V trimming: 4 bases; J trimming: 3 bases; junction bases outside the gene matches: 9. DNA for the CDR3: TGCGCCAGCAGCGTGCCTGACGGGACAGGGGACACTGAAGCTTTCTTT. Translating it yields CASSVPDGTGDTEAFF.

The CDR3 reads CASSQSPKETQYF. For the CDR3, the DNA is TGTGCCAGCAGCCAGTCCCCTAAAGAGACCCAGTACTTC. V usage is TRBV14 and J usage is TRBJ2-5; D ambiguous. V lost 3 bases to trimming and J lost 3 bases, with 8 bases between them. The CDR3 extends over 13 amino acids. Germline V gene data show CDR1 as SGHDN and CDR2 as FVKESK. The full variable domain, its missing parts supplied by reference TRBV14 and TRBJ2-5, is EAGVTQFPSHSVIEKGQTVTLRCDPISGHDNLYWYRRVMGKEIKFLLHFVKESKQDESGMPNNRFLAERTGGTYSTLKVQPAELEDSGVYFCASSQSPKETQYFGPGTRLLVL.

The rearrangement joins TRBV9 to TRBJ2-5; D is uncertain. Germline-derived CDR1 and CDR2 are SGDLS and YYNGEE. CDR3 length equals 14 residues. V was cut by 0 bases and J by 5 bases, with 11 bases left in between. CDR3 amino acids: CASSVGLGKETQYF. CDR3 DNA: TGTGCCAGCAGCGTAGGGCTGGGCAAGGAGACCCAGTACTTC. Complete variable domain (other parts from reference TRBV9 and TRBJ2-5): DSGVTQTPKHLITATGQRVTLRCSPRSGDLSVYWYQQSLDQGLQFLIQYYNGEERAKGNILERFSAQQFPDLHSELNLSSLELGDSALYFCASSVGLGKETQYFGPGTRLLVL.

The chain employs TRBV10-1 and TRBJ1-1; no definite D call. V lost 5 bases, J lost 2 bases, and 9 bases lay in between. Germline V gives CDR1 WNHNN, CDR2 SYGVQD (reference sequence). This CDR3 is built from 13 residues. The CDR3 loop reads CASSREYNTEAFF. CDR3 bases: TGCGCCAGCAGTCGGGAATATAACACTGAAGCTTTCTTT.

The chain links TRBV7-6 to TRBJ2-5, with a tentative D call TRBD1 (6 bases). V was shortened by 1 base and J by 4 bases, with 13 bases between the two germline ends. The length of the CDR3 is 15 residues. Germline CDR1 and CDR2: SGHVS and FNYEAQ. The CDR3 coding sequence is TGTGCCAGCAGCTTAGAAGCGGCAGGGGCAGAGACCCAGTACTTC. Protein: CASSLEAAGAETQYF.

The chain links TRBV28 to TRBJ1-1, with 9 bases that match TRBD1. V lost 6 bases to trimming and J lost 3 bases; unmatched junction nucleotides: 5. Germline V gives CDR1 MDHEN, CDR2 SYDVKM. This CDR3 region has 14 residues. The CDR3 DNA reads TGTGCCAGCAGCCGACAGGGGGGGGACACTGAAGCTTTCTTT. Translation gives CASSRQGGDTEAFF. Full variable domain (rest looked up from reference TRBV28 and TRBJ1-1): DVKVTQSSRYLVKRTGEKVFLECVQDMDHENMFWYRQDPGLGLRLIYFSYDVKMKEKGDIPEGYSVSREKKERFSLILESASTNQTSMYLCASSRQGGDTEAFFGQGTRLTVV.

On this clone itself: Other DNA sequences in the sample encode the same CDR3. This rearrangement joins TRBV5-1 to TRBJ2-3, with a weak D call TRBD2 (6 bases). This CDR3 has 15 residues. The V and J ends lost 0 bases and 0 bases respectively, with 8 bases between them. In germline, CDR1 is SGHRS, CDR2 YFSETQ. CDR3 in DNA: TGCGCCAGCAGCTTGGACGGGACTAGCACAGATACGCAGTATTTT. It codes for CASSLDGTSTDTQYF.

For this clone: Other nucleotide sequences from this sample produce the same CDR3. V is TRBV28 and J is TRBJ1-5; D is unresolved. V lost 1 base, J lost 3 bases, and 10 bases lay in between. Germline V gives CDR1 MDHEN, CDR2 SYDVKM. The CDR3 contains 15 residues. The CDR3 here is CASSLSKAFNQPQHF. The DNA for the CDR3 is TGTGCCAGCAGTTTATCAAAGGCGTTCAATCAGCCCCAGCATTTT.

This chain connects TRBV9 to TRBJ1-2; no definite D call. The germline CDR1 and CDR2 sequences are SGDLS and YYNGEE. The CDR3 is 15 residues long. Trimming shortened V by 4 bases and J by 6 bases, and 19 bases separated the two germline ends. CDR3 protein: CASSLAPDGVDGYTF. For the CDR3, the DNA is TGTGCCAGCAGCCTAGCGCCAGATGGCGTTGATGGCTACACCTTC.

CDR3 region: CASSLGIGLEQYF. In nucleotides, the CDR3 is TGTGCCAGCAGTTTAGGCATTGGTCTCGAGCAGTACTTC. The V gene is TRBV28, the J gene TRBJ2-7; D unresolved. V dropped 2 bases and J dropped 6 bases, with 11 bases sitting between them. This CDR3 has 13 residues. Germline lookup yields CDR1 MDHEN and CDR2 SYDVKM.

The rearrangement uses TRBV4-2 and TRBJ2-1; D not resolved. Germline V lookup: CDR1 LGHNA, CDR2 YNFKEQ. Trimming removed 4 bases at V and 3 bases at J, with 13 bases between. This CDR3 spans 15 amino acids. The CDR3 reads CASSLRGGYYNEQFF. As DNA, the CDR3 is TGTGCCAGCAGCCTCCGAGGTGGCTACTACAATGAGCAGTTCTTC.